One and the same sample provided the 24 T cell receptor beta chains below, sequenced in a study of blood T cell repertoires in COVID-19. The data were produced by immunoSEQ multiplex PCR, yet TCRdb's version contains in-frame clones alone and is incomplete. The profile covers roughly 29,000 clones, with roughly 84% appearing a single time and approximately 24% taken by the ten largest. The sequenced sample was peripheral blood. The receptor set was obtained from a man between 65 and 79 years old with active COVID-19.

This chain uses TRBV6-2 or TRBV6-3 with TRBJ1-3; 8 nucleotides agree with TRBD1. The CDR3 is 20 residues long. The V gene end was trimmed by 2 bases and the J gene end by 0 bases; junction bases not matched to a gene: 15. Per germline, CDR1 MNHEY and CDR2 SVGEGT. The DNA of the CDR3 is TGTGCCAGCAGTTACAAGTGGACAGGGTTTCCCCCTAGCTCTGGAAACACCATATATTTT. This codes for CASSYKWTGFPPSSGNTIYF.

This clone was recorded a few times. This rearrangement joins TRBV20-1 to TRBJ2-7; a possible D gene is TRBD1 (6 bases). Trimming left V 3 bases short and J 7 bases short, with 16 bases between. Per the germline V gene, CDR1 is DFQATT and CDR2 is SNEGSKA (reference sequence). This CDR3 region has 13 residues. CDR3 sequence: CSASGTLTGEQYF. The CDR3 bases are TGCAGTGCTAGTGGGACACTCACTGGGGAGCAGTACTTC.

The chain employs TRBV3-1 (or the pseudogene TRBV3-2) and TRBJ2-3; TRBD2 matches 10 bases. The CDR3 runs to 15 residues. The V and J ends lost 4 bases and 2 bases, in that order; junction bases with no gene match: 3. Germline CDR1 and CDR2: LGHDT and YNNKEL (reference sequence). The CDR3 region is CASSRSGGYTDTQYF. The CDR3 DNA is TGTGCCAGCAGCCGTAGCGGGGGGTACACAGATACGCAGTATTTT.

The rearrangement links TRBV5-1 to TRBJ1-5; no firm D call. Germline CDR1 SGHRS, CDR2 YFSETQ. Trimming cost V 2 bases and J 0 bases, with 3 bases left between them. This CDR3 is 13 amino acids long. CDR3 region: CASSLYSNQPQHF. DNA for the CDR3: TGCGCCAGCAGCTTATATAGCAATCAGCCCCAGCATTTT.

This clone was seen once. V usage is TRBV3-1 (or the pseudogene TRBV3-2) and J usage is TRBJ1-3; TRBD1 matches at 7 bases. Germline CDR1 and CDR2: LGHDT and YNNKEL (reference sequence). V was clipped by 5 bases and J by 10 bases; unmatched bases: 5. The CDR3 runs 12 residues. DNA for the CDR3: TGTGCCAGCAGCGAACGACAGGGTACCATATATTTT. Translated: CASSERQGTIYF.

The V call is TRBV24-1, the J call TRBJ1-2; the D is unclear. CDR3 length equals 16 residues. From germline, CDR1 is KGHDR and CDR2 SFDVKD. Trimming pared 4 bases from V and 3 bases from J, leaving 17 bases between. The CDR3 coding sequence is TGTGCCACCAGTGACTCCTCCGTAGCTTCCCACTATGGCTACACCTTC. Its translation: CATSDSSVASHYGYTF.

V is TRBV11-1 and J is TRBJ1-4; D unclear. Trimming removed 2 bases at V and 6 bases at J, with 7 bases between. Germline lookup yields CDR1 SGHAT and CDR2 FQDESV (reference sequence). The CDR3 is 13 amino acids. The CDR3 DNA sequence: TGTGCCAGCAGCTTATCCCCGGATGAAAAACTGTTTTTT. Protein sequence: CASSLSPDEKLFF.

A single count supports this clone. The J gene is TRBJ1-2, the V gene TRBV28; D perhaps matches TRBD1 (6 bases). CDR3 length: 12 residues. Trimming pared 6 bases from V and 6 bases from J, leaving 11 bases between. Germline assignment: CDR1 MDHEN and CDR2 SYDVKM. CDR3 sequence reads: CASRGAYDGYTF. The CDR3 DNA reads as TGTGCCAGCAGGGGGGCATATGATGGCTACACCTTC.

CDR3 DNA sequence: TGTGCCAGCAGCCAAGATGGAGCGGTCTCCTACGAGCAGTACTTC. Amino acid sequence: CASSQDGAVSYEQYF. This chain connects TRBV4-2 to TRBJ2-7, with D perhaps TRBD2 (5 bases). The CDR3 spans 15 residues. The germline CDR1 and CDR2 sequences are LGHNA and YNFKEQ. Between the trimmed V and J ends, which lost 0 bases and 0 bases, there was a span of 9 bases.

The V gene is TRBV25-1, the J gene TRBJ1-1; D might be TRBD1 (5 bases). In germline, CDR1 is MGHDK, CDR2 SYGVNS. The length of the CDR3 is 15 residues. V lost 0 bases and J 2 bases, leaving 10 bases between the germline ends. The CDR3 bases are TGTGCCAGCAGTGAATACGGACATAGAAACACTGAAGCTTTCTTT. As protein: CASSEYGHRNTEAFF.

The V gene is TRBV6-5, the J gene TRBJ2-2; the D gene is possibly TRBD1 (6 bases). Trimming removed 6 bases at V and 4 bases at J, with 9 bases between. The CDR3 spans 13 residues. The V gene's germline CDR1 is MNHEY and CDR2 SVGAGI. Here the CDR3 DNA reads TGTGCCAGCAGGCGAGGGGGCACCGGGGAGCTGTTTTTT. Its protein is CASRRGGTGELFF.

The genes are TRBV7-2 and TRBJ1-1; D may be TRBD1 (5 bases). V was cut by 2 bases and J by 7 bases, with 11 bases left in between. Germline V lookup: CDR1 SGHTA, CDR2 FQGNSA. The CDR3 runs to 13 residues. For the CDR3, the DNA is TGTGCCAGCAGCTTACAGGGTTTTGGTGAAGCTTTCTTT. This codes for CASSLQGFGEAFF.

This clone was detected a few times. The chain recombines TRBV27 with TRBJ2-3; D not resolved. CDR1 is MNHEY, CDR2 SMNVEV, per germline (reference sequence). The CDR3 runs 13 residues. Trimming shortened V by 8 bases and J by 2 bases, and 11 bases separated the two germline ends. The CDR3 protein is CASSQIPTDTQYF. Written as DNA, the CDR3 is TGTGCCAGCTCCCAGATACCCACAGATACGCAGTATTTT.

The chain carries TRBV5-5 and TRBJ2-3; D not resolved. Germline CDR1 is SGHKS and CDR2 is YYEKEE (reference sequence). The CDR3 length is 16 residues. Trimming shortened V by 0 bases and J by 1 base, and 12 bases separated the two germline ends. CDR3 sequence reads: CASSLVGLAGTDTQYF. The DNA for the CDR3 is TGTGCCAGCAGCTTGGTAGGATTAGCTGGCACAGATACGCAGTATTTT.

This chain links TRBV12-5 with TRBJ1-1, with a possible D match to TRBD1 (5 bases). Trimming left V 1 base short and J 4 bases short, with 7 bases between. The CDR3 loop spans 13 amino acids. Germline CDR1 is LGHNT and CDR2 is FRNRAP. The CDR3 sequence: CASGLAGSTEAFF. CDR3 DNA sequence: TGTGCTAGTGGTTTGGCAGGGTCCACTGAAGCTTTCTTT.

This rearrangement joins TRBV4-1 to TRBJ1-6; 8 bases match TRBD1. The CDR3 sequence is 16 residues long. Germline CDR1 and CDR2: MGHRA and YSYEKL. Unmatched junction bases numbered 10, after V lost 4 bases and J lost 8 bases. This CDR3 is CASSRALDRVDSPLHF. The CDR3 coding sequence is TGCGCCAGCAGCCGTGCTTTGGACAGGGTAGATTCACCCCTCCACTTT.

The chain combines TRBV19 with TRBJ1-2; 8 bases fit TRBD1. The CDR3 sequence is 16 residues long. The V segment lost 5 bases and the J segment 4 bases; nucleotides outside the gene matches: 12. Germline CDR1 LNHDA, CDR2 SQIVND (reference sequence). The CDR3 reads CASSPSGTGLAYGYTF. The DNA for the CDR3 is TGTGCCAGTAGTCCTTCCGGGACAGGACTCGCCTATGGCTACACCTTC. The full variable domain, with the rest looked up from reference TRBV19 and TRBJ1-2, is DGGITQSPKYLFRKEGQNVTLSCEQNLNHDAMYWYRQDPGQGLRLIYYSQIVNDFQKGDIAEGYSVSREKKESFPLTVTSAQKNPTAFYLCASSPSGTGLAYGYTFGSGTRLTVV.

The chain links TRBV28 to TRBJ1-2; D uncertain. The CDR3 length is 14 residues. In germline, CDR1 is MDHEN, CDR2 SYDVKM. V gave up 2 bases and J gave up 7 bases, with 14 bases separating them. CDR3 in DNA: TGTGCCAGCAGTTTAAGTTCCGGGTATCGTGGCTACACCTTC. It yields the protein CASSLSSGYRGYTF.

The J gene is TRBJ2-7, the V gene TRBV19; 11 nucleotides line up with TRBD2. Germline V gene lookup returns CDR1 LNHDA and CDR2 SQIVND (reference sequence). The V segment lost 6 bases and the J segment 1 base; nucleotides outside the gene matches: 8. This CDR3 is built from 16 residues. In DNA, the CDR3 is TGTGCCAGTAGATCGGTAGCGGGGGGGAAGTCCTACGAGCAGTACTTC. This gives the protein CASRSVAGGKSYEQYF.

This clone is a singleton in its sample. The chain uses TRBV7-2 and TRBJ2-1; D is unclear. V lost 6 bases to trimming and J lost 2 bases, with 17 bases between them. CDR1 is SGHTA and CDR2 is FQGNSA in the germline V gene. The length of the CDR3 is 16 residues. This CDR3 reads CASRLQRLLAYNEQFF. The DNA of the CDR3 is TGTGCCAGCAGACTTCAGCGCCTACTTGCCTACAATGAGCAGTTCTTC.

V is TRBV25-1 and J is TRBJ2-7; 13 bases map to TRBD2. V was pared by 4 bases and J by 12 bases, with 12 bases of the junction left unmatched. The germline CDR1 and CDR2 sequences are MGHDK and SYGVNS. The CDR3 runs 15 residues. The CDR3, as DNA: TGTGCCAGCAGTGCCCCCGGGACTAGCGGGACCAGTTGGTACTTC. It translates to CASSAPGTSGTSWYF.

The CDR3 sequence: CASRLDSNYGYTF. The CDR3 DNA reads as TGTGCCAGCAGACTGGACAGTAACTATGGCTACACCTTC. The chain combines TRBV2 with TRBJ1-2, with D possibly matching TRBD1 (6 bases). Germline V gene lookup returns CDR1 SNHLY and CDR2 FYNNEI. This CDR3 is 13 amino acids long. The V end was cut by 6 bases, the J end by 1 base, with 9 bases between.

This clone has just one count. V usage is TRBV5-1 and J usage is TRBJ2-3; 7 bases match TRBD1. Trimming took 5 bases from V and 1 from J; bases not matched to a gene: 4. Germline CDR1 is SGHRS and CDR2 is YFSETQ. The CDR3 sequence is 14 residues long. This CDR3 is CASRSTGGTDTQYF. In DNA form, the CDR3 reads TGCGCCAGCAGGTCAACAGGGGGCACAGATACGCAGTATTTT.

This chain uses TRBV28 with TRBJ2-7; the match to TRBD2 covers 11 bases. The CDR3 contains 17 residues. With V trimmed by 2 bases and J by 7 bases, 13 bases remained unmatched. CDR1 MDHEN and CDR2 SYDVKM come from the germline V gene. The CDR3 here is CASSLNPLAGGSWEQYF. CDR3 DNA: TGTGCCAGCAGTTTAAACCCTTTAGCGGGAGGGTCCTGGGAGCAGTACTTC.